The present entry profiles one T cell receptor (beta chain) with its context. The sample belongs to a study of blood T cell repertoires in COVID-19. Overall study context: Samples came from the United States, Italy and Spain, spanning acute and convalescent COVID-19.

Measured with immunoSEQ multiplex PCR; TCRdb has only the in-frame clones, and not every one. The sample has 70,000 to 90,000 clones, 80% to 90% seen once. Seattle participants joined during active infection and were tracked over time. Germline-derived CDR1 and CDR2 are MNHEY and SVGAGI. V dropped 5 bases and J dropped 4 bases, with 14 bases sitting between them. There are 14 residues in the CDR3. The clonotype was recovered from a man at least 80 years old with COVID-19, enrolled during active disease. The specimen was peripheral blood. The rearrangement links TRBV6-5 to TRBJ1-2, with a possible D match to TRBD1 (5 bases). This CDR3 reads CASSPTGEAYGYTF. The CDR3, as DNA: TGTGCCAGCAGTCCTACGGGGGAGGCCTATGGCTACACCTTC.